The entry below gives a single T cell receptor beta chain sequence along with its context. Losses at the gene ends were 5 bases for V and 3 bases for J; bases not matched to a gene: 3. CDR1 and CDR2 from the germline V gene are MGHRA and YSYEKL. CDR3 length: 14 amino acids. The data were taken from a study of T cell responses to AZD1222 COVID-19 vaccine. Data came from immunoSEQ multiplex PCR; TCRdb stores just in-frame clones and leaves some out. The sample holds about 70,000 clones; 85% are singletons and the top ten take 20%. This chain joins TRBV4-1 and TRBJ2-5; 10 bases align to TRBD2. The source material was peripheral blood, sampled on day 0 of AZD1222 vaccination. This sequence was found in an adult in good health. The CDR3 sequence is CASSNLAGEETQYF. The CDR3, as DNA: TGCGCCAGCAGCAATCTAGCGGGAGAAGAGACCCAGTACTTC.